One sample yielded the 3 T cell receptor beta chains listed below, sequenced in a study of blood T cells in healthy people across ages. Through a sample-barcoded 5' primer and a J-beta primer mix, a second PCR was run for roughly 7 to 12 cycles. TCRdb processed the 5' RACE reads anew with MiXCR; each CDR3 protein has one entry. The table lists some 900,000 distinct CDR3 sequences, roughly 48% of them singletons, with about an eighth in the top ten. Sequences were obtained from blood. The receptors stem from a man younger than 40 in good health.

The chain joins TRBV9 to TRBJ1-1; 9 nucleotides match TRBD1. The CDR3 extends over 16 amino acids. The V gene's germline CDR1 is SGDLS and CDR2 YYNGEE. J gave up 5 bases and V 3 bases, and 11 bases lay outside the gene matches. In DNA, the CDR3 is TGTGCCAGCAGCGCATCGGGACAGGGAGGGATTACTGAAGCTTTCTTT. Protein product: CASSASGQGGITEAFF.

This chain joins TRBV7-2 and TRBJ2-5; D is perhaps TRBD2 (7 bases). The closer fit of TRBJ2-7 to the DNA end suggests the J call may be wrong. Germline assignment: CDR1 SGHTA and CDR2 FQGNSA. The CDR3 contains 15 residues. This CDR3 reads CASSLGRGGINEQYF. CDR3 sequence (DNA): TGTGCCAGCAGCTTAGGTAGGGGGGGGATTAACGAGCAGTACTTC.

On this clonotype: One end of the junction fails to match germline, which may point to a read error. This rearrangement joins TRBV18 to TRBJ2-5; TRBD2 agrees at 7 bases. Germline V lookup: CDR1 KGHSH, CDR2 LQKENI. This CDR3 contains 14 residues. CDR3 protein: CVSSLSSGQETQYF. The CDR3, as DNA: TGTGTCAGCTCACTGTCTAGCGGCCAAGAGACCCAGTACTTC.